This entry is about one T cell receptor beta chain. The antigen it binds to is not known. The germline V gene yields SGHDN for CDR1 and FVKESK for CDR2. The CDR3, cysteine through phenylalanine, is 15 amino acids long. Nucleotide data are not available. The donors whose samples were sequenced had carbamazepine-induced Stevens-Johnson syndrome or toxic epidermal necrolysis (CBZ-SJS/TEN). Peripheral blood repertoires were obtained from CBZ-SJS/TEN patients of Han Chinese (roughly five) and European (about six) origin. To search for drug-specific clonotypes, the T cell receptor repertoires of patients with drug-induced severe cutaneous adverse reactions were profiled by next-generation sequencing. The RNA source was either peripheral blood mononuclear cells or blister cells from skin lesions. This specimen belongs to a study of T cells in severe cutaneous drug reactions (dated by TCRdb to the late 2010s). General notes on the study: Between about 2010 and 2018, patients were recruited from Taiwan, Thailand and a European registry network. Enrollment was limited to patients whose SJS/TEN or DRESS diagnosis was probable or definite according to RegiSCAR criteria. The Naranjo algorithm and the ALDEN drug causality algorithm were used to identify the culprit drug. Blister fluids/cells, PBMC and other biological samples were taken from patients in the acute stage or the recovery stage. Bulk TCR sequencing was combined with single-cell sequencing, quantitative PCR validation, functional assays and transgenic mouse experiments. Libraries were prepared using iRepertoire multiplex PCR, and a comparison was cited by the authors in which similar capture of abundant clonotypes was shown across iRepertoire and 5' RACE methods with or without UMI.

For both bulk and single-cell sequencing, libraries were prepared with the iRepertoire multiplex PCR system and TCR subtype-specific primers. Multiplex PCR using primers aimed at the V, D and J gene regions produced the bulk TCR beta libraries. Bulk TCR library preparation used roughly 100-550 ng of RNA per sample as input. An Illumina MiSeq was used to sequence the bulk TCR beta amplicons. On the authors' methods: Quality control steps removed sample misassignments and low-quality sequencing reads. The amino acids lying between the V-gene Y[YFLI]C motif and the J-segment [FW]GXGT motif were defined as CDR3. The IMGT database was followed for TRBV and TRBJ gene assignments and CDR3 clonotypes. For each sample, TRBV expression was normalized against the mean for the same gene in PBMC from approximately 46 healthy donors. Following TCRdb reprocessing, every CDR3 protein sequence forms one entry, and DNA is not provided. The V and J calls here are based on TCRdb, not the publication. The table for this sample records tens of thousands of distinct CDR3 sequences. The ten largest clones add up to 7.5% of the sample.

General findings and caveats noted by the study authors: Whether the public TCR generalizes to SJS/TEN caused by other drugs was noted by the authors as still needing further study. Although undetectable or scarce in tolerant-control and healthy-donor PBMC, a public TCRbeta CDR3 was found in all seven CBZ-SJS/TEN blister samples, at a mean of roughly 14%. TRBV12-4 usage was strongly increased in CBZ-SJS/TEN patients, averaging roughly 35% in blister cells and 4.5% to 5% in PBMC.

Sequenced: PBMCs. The sequence links TRBV14 to TRBJ2-5; no DNA is available, so the TRBD1 call from TCRdb remains unchecked. This TCR was sampled from a human donor with toxic epidermal necrolysis, a severe cutaneous drug reaction. The CDR3 reads as follows: CASSQARGGWETQYF.